The 32 T cell receptor beta chains presented below share a single source sample, sequenced in a study of Tregs in tolerant kidney transplant recipients. Only in-frame clones appear in the TCRdb table, and some are missing; sequencing was by immunoSEQ multiplex PCR. This sample has about 69,000 clones, with less than 90% found just once. The input for sequencing was CD4+ T cells from blood, taken before the transplant. All receptors come from a human donor who received a combined kidney and bone marrow transplant.

This rearrangement joins TRBV4-3 to TRBJ2-7, with D possibly TRBD2 on 5 matching bases. CDR3 length: 15 amino acids. Trimming removed 2 bases from V and 4 bases from J, with 15 bases in between. Germline V gene lookup returns CDR1 LGHNA and CDR2 YSLEER. The CDR3 DNA reads as TGCGCCAGCAGCCAATCTAGGACTCGCAGTTACGAGCAGTACTTC. Protein sequence: CASSQSRTRSYEQYF.

This clone was found once. The chain joins TRBV15 to TRBJ2-7; D is perhaps TRBD2 (6 bases). V shed 0 bases and J shed 4 bases, with 19 bases lying between them. Germline lookup yields CDR1 LNHNV and CDR2 YYDKDF (reference sequence). This CDR3 has 17 residues. For the CDR3, the DNA is TGTGCCACCAGCAGAGATCTACCGACTAGTGGAAGTTACGAGCAGTACTTC. Protein product: CATSRDLPTSGSYEQYF.

This clone was seen a handful of times. The rearrangement joins TRBV7-2 to TRBJ1-3; TRBD1 aligns across 8 bases. Unmatched junction bases numbered 5, after V lost 6 bases and J lost 4 bases. CDR1 SGHTA and CDR2 FQGNSA come from the germline V gene. The CDR3 loop spans 14 amino acids. The CDR3 DNA follows: TGTGCCAGCAGTGACAGGGGAGCCGGAAACACCATATATTTT. The encoded protein is CASSDRGAGNTIYF.

The chain is built from TRBV28 and TRBJ1-1; 7 bases are a match to TRBD1. The ends lost 5 bases at V and 3 bases at J; junction bases unmatched: 15. The CDR3 is 17 amino acids. From germline, CDR1 is MDHEN and CDR2 SYDVKM. This CDR3 reads CASSTRTGLRLDTEAFF. The CDR3 DNA sequence: TGTGCCAGCAGTACAAGGACAGGCCTTCGGTTAGACACTGAAGCTTTCTTT.

The chain links TRBV28 to TRBJ2-1, with D perhaps matching TRBD1 (6 bases). This CDR3 is 16 amino acids long. V shed 5 bases and J shed 4 bases, with 18 bases lying between them. CDR1 is MDHEN and CDR2 is SYDVKM in the germline V gene. CDR3 amino acids: CASSAPGTTPYNEQFF. CDR3 bases: TGTGCCAGCAGTGCACCCGGGACAACCCCTTACAATGAGCAGTTCTTC.

The chain employs TRBV30 and TRBJ2-7; 10 bases are a match to TRBD1. The CDR3 spans 14 residues. CDR1 is GTSNPN and CDR2 is SVGIG in the germline V gene (reference sequence). The V gene end was trimmed by 4 bases and the J gene end by 5 bases; junction bases not matched to a gene: 8. The CDR3 loop is CAWNPGQGINEQYF. CDR3 nucleotide sequence: TGTGCCTGGAATCCGGGACAGGGGATAAACGAGCAGTACTTC.

The chain employs TRBV6-1 and TRBJ1-5, with D maybe TRBD1 (5 bases). The germline V and J ends were trimmed by 3 bases and 6 bases, with 21 bases remaining between them. Germline V gene lookup returns CDR1 MNHNS and CDR2 SASEGT. The CDR3 has 17 residues. This CDR3 reads CASSESWGGEGTQPQHF. The CDR3 DNA reads TGTGCCAGCAGTGAGTCATGGGGAGGGGAAGGGACTCAGCCCCAGCATTTT.

The gene calls are TRBV28 and TRBJ2-7; 7 nucleotides match TRBD1. Germline CDR1 MDHEN, CDR2 SYDVKM. The V and J ends lost 5 bases and 7 bases, in that order; junction bases with no gene match: 14. The CDR3 is 15 residues long. CDR3 loop: CASSDSATGFKEQYF. The CDR3 nucleotides are TGTGCCAGCAGTGACTCCGCGACAGGGTTCAAGGAGCAGTACTTC.

The chain joins TRBV29-1 to TRBJ1-4; D is uncertain. Germline CDR1 and CDR2: SQVTM and ANQGSEA. This CDR3 is built from 14 residues. The ends were cut back, 5 bases at V and 6 bases at J, with 16 bases in the middle. This CDR3 is CSVRFNIEDEKLFF. CDR3 sequence (DNA): TGCAGCGTTAGGTTTAACATAGAGGATGAAAAACTGTTTTTT.

The V gene is TRBV5-1, the J gene TRBJ2-3, with a weak D call TRBD2 (6 bases). This CDR3 is built from 18 residues. Germline lookup yields CDR1 SGHRS and CDR2 YFSETQ. The ends were cut back, 1 base at V and 4 bases at J, with 22 bases in the middle. CDR3 nucleotides: TGCGCCAGCAGCTTGTATTTAGGGCTAGCGAGAGGGGCAGATACGCAGTATTTT. Amino acids: CASSLYLGLARGADTQYF. The full variable domain, completed using reference TRBV5-1 and TRBJ2-3, is KAGVTQTPRYLIKTRGQQVTLSCSPISGHRSVSWYQQTPGQGLQFLFEYFSETQRNKGNFPGRFSGRQFSNSRSEMNVSTLELGDSALYLCASSLYLGLARGADTQYFGPGTRLTVL.

Written as DNA, the CDR3 is TGTGCCAGCAGTTCAAATCAAGGGGTGAACACTGAAGCTTTCTTT. As protein: CASSSNQGVNTEAFF. V gene TRBV27 combines with J gene TRBJ1-1; a possible D gene is TRBD1 (5 bases). V was shortened by 4 bases and J by 0 bases, with 12 bases between the two germline ends. The CDR3 is 15 residues long. Germline V gives CDR1 MNHEY, CDR2 SMNVEV (reference sequence).

The rearrangement joins TRBV4-2 to TRBJ2-7; TRBD2 matches 12 bases. V was pared by 3 bases and J by 4 bases, with 10 bases of the junction left unmatched. Germline V gene data show CDR1 as LGHNA and CDR2 as YNFKEQ. There are 17 residues in the CDR3. Here the CDR3 DNA reads TGTGCCAGCAGCCAGCCTCCGACTAGCGGGGGAACGTACGAGCAGTACTTC. Residues: CASSQPPTSGGTYEQYF.

The chain couples TRBV7-3 to TRBJ2-7; D unresolved. The germline V and J ends were trimmed by 4 bases and 6 bases, with 16 bases remaining between them. The CDR3 loop spans 14 amino acids. CDR1 is SGHTA and CDR2 is FQGTGA in the germline V gene. The DNA for the CDR3 is TGTGCCAGCAGCTCCCGTGGGCCGGATGCCGAGCAGTACTTC. It codes for CASSSRGPDAEQYF.

This clone came up once. The rearrangement links TRBV18 to TRBJ2-1; 11 bases are a match to TRBD2. The germline CDR1 and CDR2 sequences are KGHSH and LQKENI. The trim removed 3 bases at V and 1 base at J, leaving 5 bases unmatched. This CDR3 is 17 amino acids long. Here the CDR3 reads CASSPQGLAVSYNEQFF. CDR3 bases: TGTGCCAGCTCACCCCAGGGACTAGCGGTTTCCTACAATGAGCAGTTCTTC.

The chain combines TRBV11-3 with TRBJ2-5; tentatively, D is TRBD2 (6 bases). V gave up 1 base and J gave up 5 bases, with 14 bases separating them. Per the germline V gene, CDR1 is SGHNT and CDR2 is YENEEA. There are 15 residues in the CDR3. The CDR3 DNA follows: TGTGCCAGCAGCTTAGGGGTAGCGGTGGCGGAGACCCAGTACTTC. Its translation is CASSLGVAVAETQYF. Based on the CDR3 plus reference TRBV11-3 and TRBJ2-5, the full variable domain is EAGVVQSPRYKIIEKKQPVAFWCNPISGHNTLYWYLQNLGQGPELLIRYENEEAVDDSQLPKDRFSAERLKGVDSTLKIQPAELGDSAVYLCASSLGVAVAETQYFGPGTRLLVL.

This chain uses TRBV2 with TRBJ2-1, with TRBD2 as a possible D gene (5 bases). CDR3 size: 12 residues. Germline V gene lookup returns CDR1 SNHLY and CDR2 FYNNEI. The V and J ends lost 8 bases and 7 bases respectively, with 12 bases between them. The CDR3 region is CASRKEDNEQFF. Here the CDR3 DNA reads TGTGCCAGCCGTAAGGAGGATAATGAGCAGTTCTTC. The entire variable domain, with the rest obtained from reference TRBV2 and TRBJ2-1, is as follows: EPEVTQTPSHQVTQMGQEVILRCVPISNHLYFYWYRQILGQKVEFLVSFYNNEISEKSEIFDDQFSVERPDGSNFTLKIRSTKLEDSAMYFCASRKEDNEQFFGPGTRLTVL.

This chain joins TRBV7-2 and TRBJ2-2; 7 bases are shared with TRBD2. Germline trimming cut 5 bases from V and 4 bases from J; bases unmatched to any gene: 7. The germline CDR1 and CDR2 sequences are SGHTA and FQGNSA. The CDR3 runs 15 residues. CDR3: CASSEGRGVTGELFF. The CDR3, as DNA: TGTGCCAGCAGCGAGGGTCGGGGGGTCACCGGGGAGCTGTTTTTT.

The genes are TRBV28 and TRBJ2-1; 11 bases match TRBD2. Germline V gene data show CDR1 as MDHEN and CDR2 as SYDVKM. The CDR3 length is 16 residues. The V gene end was trimmed by 6 bases and the J gene end by 9 bases; junction bases not matched to a gene: 13. CDR3: CASSGAAVAGGREQFF. CDR3 sequence (DNA): TGTGCCAGCAGCGGGGCTGCGGTAGCGGGAGGGCGTGAGCAGTTCTTC.

The chain joins TRBV10-1 to TRBJ2-7, with D possibly TRBD2 on 6 matching bases. This CDR3 has 15 amino acids. Looked up from germline, CDR1 is WNHNN and CDR2 is SYGVQD (reference sequence). V lost 4 bases and J lost 1, with 14 bases in between. CDR3 DNA sequence: TGCGCCAGCAGTGCATCGGGAGTGGGTTCCTACGAGCAGTACTTC. Translated, it gives CASSASGVGSYEQYF.

V usage is TRBV9 and J usage is TRBJ1-1, with D tentatively TRBD1 (5 bases). Trimming cost V 0 bases and J 6 bases, with 12 bases left between them. Per the germline V gene, CDR1 is SGDLS and CDR2 is YYNGEE. This CDR3 spans 14 amino acids. The CDR3: CASSVGGRVSEAFF. DNA of the CDR3: TGTGCCAGCAGCGTAGGGGGCAGGGTCTCTGAAGCTTTCTTT.

The chain uses TRBV2 and TRBJ2-2, with D possibly TRBD2 on 5 matching bases. Germline loops: CDR1 SNHLY, CDR2 FYNNEI. Trimming took 8 bases from V and 4 from J, leaving 11 bases between them. The CDR3 length is 13 residues. The CDR3 sequence: CASCNRGTGELFF. The CDR3, as DNA: TGTGCCAGCTGTAACCGGGGCACCGGGGAGCTGTTTTTT.

The chain recombines TRBV28 with TRBJ1-2; possible D gene TRBD1, 6 bases. The CDR3 sequence is 12 residues long. V was clipped by 6 bases and J by 5 bases, with 10 bases between them. The germline V gene has CDR1 MDHEN and CDR2 SYDVKM. CDR3 loop: CASSGRGYGYTF. CDR3 nucleotide sequence: TGTGCCAGCAGCGGCAGGGGTTATGGCTACACCTTC.

The CDR3 sequence: CASSLFPGDSYEQYF. The CDR3 DNA sequence: TGTGCCAGCAGCTTATTCCCGGGTGACTCCTACGAGCAGTACTTC. The genes are TRBV7-6 and TRBJ2-7, with unresolved D. V was clipped by 2 bases and J by 0 bases, with 11 bases between them. This CDR3 is 15 amino acids long. Germline V lookup: CDR1 SGHVS, CDR2 FNYEAQ.

The CDR3 sequence is CASSVQAASESYEQYF. CDR3 nucleotides: TGTGCCAGCAGCGTTCAGGCGGCTAGCGAGTCCTACGAGCAGTACTTC. V and J are TRBV7-2 and TRBJ2-7; tentatively, D is TRBD2 (6 bases). Trimming left V 5 bases short and J 1 base short, with 18 bases between. Germline loops: CDR1 SGHTA, CDR2 FQGNSA. The CDR3 spans 16 residues.

The genes are TRBV5-1 and TRBJ2-3; tentative D call: TRBD2 (5 bases). This CDR3 has 14 residues. Between the trimmed V and J ends, which lost 2 bases and 0 bases, there was a span of 7 bases. The V gene's germline CDR1 is SGHRS and CDR2 YFSETQ. CDR3 bases: TGCGCCAGCAGCTTTACGGGGAGCACAGATACGCAGTATTTT. This gives the protein CASSFTGSTDTQYF. Supplemented by reference TRBV5-1 and TRBJ2-3, the full variable domain reads KAGVTQTPRYLIKTRGQQVTLSCSPISGHRSVSWYQQTPGQGLQFLFEYFSETQRNKGNFPGRFSGRQFSNSRSEMNVSTLELGDSALYLCASSFTGSTDTQYFGPGTRLTVL.

The chain couples TRBV2 to TRBJ1-1; 9 bases align to TRBD1. There are 15 residues in the CDR3. V was pared by 5 bases and J by 1 base, with 5 bases of the junction left unmatched. Per the germline V gene, CDR1 is SNHLY and CDR2 is FYNNEI. Here the CDR3 DNA reads TGTGCCAGCAGTTCACAGGGGGCTAGGAACACTGAAGCTTTCTTT. Translating it yields CASSSQGARNTEAFF.

This clone was seen once. The rearrangement uses TRBV6-5 and TRBJ2-5, with D perhaps matching TRBD2 (6 bases). In germline, CDR1 is MNHEY, CDR2 SVGAGI. This CDR3 region has 13 residues. Trimming removed 9 bases at V and 6 bases at J, with 17 bases between. CDR3: CASSLRETKTQYF. The CDR3 region has the DNA TGTGCCAGTTCCCTTCGGGAGACGAAGACCCAGTACTTC.

This clone was observed a handful of times. The chain joins TRBV7-6 to TRBJ1-3, with D uncertain. Per the germline V gene, CDR1 is SGHVS and CDR2 is FNYEAQ. The CDR3 is 18 amino acids. Trimming cost V 1 base and J 0 bases, with 16 bases left between them. CDR3 coding DNA: TGTGCCAGCAGCTTAGGTCTTCGGGGAAGAAGCTCTGGAAACACCATATATTTT. Protein product: CASSLGLRGRSSGNTIYF.

V is TRBV30 and J is TRBJ1-1; D gene ambiguous. The V end was cut by 8 bases, the J end by 1 base, with 14 bases between. The CDR3 is made up of 13 amino acids. The germline CDR1 and CDR2 sequences are GTSNPN and SVGIG (reference sequence). The CDR3 DNA follows: TGTGCCGGTTGGCAATTGAAGAACACTGAAGCTTTCTTT. Its translation is CAGWQLKNTEAFF.

The chain recombines TRBV6-5 with TRBJ2-2; D is ambiguous. The CDR3 is made up of 15 amino acids. The germline gives CDR1 MNHEY, CDR2 SVGAGI. Between the trimmed V and J ends, which lost 5 bases and 0 bases, there was a span of 10 bases. The CDR3 bases are TGTGCCAGCAGTATAGACAACACGAACACCGGGGAGCTGTTTTTT. Protein product: CASSIDNTNTGELFF.

The chain carries TRBV5-1 and TRBJ1-1, with 8 bases that match TRBD1. Germline V gene lookup returns CDR1 SGHRS and CDR2 YFSETQ. The CDR3 has 14 amino acids. J gave up 7 bases and V 0 bases, and 5 bases lay outside the gene matches. The CDR3 sequence: CASSLDGTGGEAFF. The CDR3 region has the DNA TGCGCCAGCAGCTTGGATGGGACAGGAGGTGAAGCTTTCTTT.

The V and J genes are TRBV9 and TRBJ2-3; TRBD2 matches 13 bases. This CDR3 is 16 amino acids long. Germline V gene data show CDR1 as SGDLS and CDR2 as YYNGEE. Germline trimming cut 4 bases from V and 3 bases from J; bases unmatched to any gene: 5. As DNA, the CDR3 is TGTGCCAGCAGCCCGCGGACTAGCGGGAGAACAGATACGCAGTATTTT. Residues: CASSPRTSGRTDTQYF.